The entry below gives a single T cell receptor beta chain sequence along with its context. The sample is drawn from a study of blood T cell repertoires in COVID-19. The wider study: PBMCs, B-cell-depleted T cells, or T cells provided the cDNA or gDNA that made up the material.

V lost 4 bases and J 6 bases, leaving 11 bases between the germline ends. The CDR3 spans 13 residues. Germline V lookup: CDR1 SGHDT, CDR2 YYEEEE. How the authors handled the data: Estimated nucleated cell counts came from reference gene primer amplification. Clones were sequenced by immunoSEQ multiplex PCR, and TCRdb holds only the in-frame ones, with some missing. V, J and clone size reflect that table, while D and trimming were determined from the DNA. The profile covers roughly 150,000 clones, with roughly 85% appearing a single time and 15% to 20% taken by the ten largest. V gene TRBV5-6 combines with J gene TRBJ1-5, with D unresolved. The TCR originated in a woman in her 70s in a cohort exposed to, infected with or recovered from COVID-19 (not recorded which). The source material was PBMCs or T cells enriched from blood (not recorded which). CDR3 loop: CASSGLSGQPQHF. In DNA, the CDR3 is TGTGCCAGCAGCGGATTATCGGGTCAGCCCCAGCATTTT.